This TCR beta chain was sequenced during a study of shared clonotypes between healthy human individuals. Looking at the study overall: Donors consisted of two women and a few men between 18 and 49. CD4 naive and CD4 memory each took three plates per donor, while CD8 naive took two and CD8 memory one. Study results and limitations: Although depth was large, rarefaction showed that sequencing of the sorted subsets was incomplete.

Method: immunoSEQ multiplex PCR; TCRdb's copy keeps in-frame clones and lacks some. The data show about 1.5 million clones, with around 97% seen just once and 0.95% to 1.5% held by the top ten. Note on this clone: Its antigen remains unidentified.

The ends lost 6 bases at V and 7 bases at J; junction bases unmatched: 15. CDR1 is MNHEY and CDR2 is SVGAGI in the germline V gene. This CDR3 is 15 amino acids long. The source is a man under 40 in good health. The V call is TRBV6-5, the J call TRBJ2-7, with 7 bases identical to TRBD2. The source material was naive CD4+ T cells sorted from blood. The subset is: CD45RA+ positively selected. CDR3 in amino acids: CASSQVASGMGEQYF. The CDR3 DNA is TGTGCCAGCAGCCAGGTGGCTAGCGGAATGGGGGAGCAGTACTTC.